The sequence of this T cell receptor beta chain was determined in a study of T-cell memory formation after mild COVID-19. Study-level information: Each donor largely had its own TCR clusters.

Whole-study results and caveats: Several responding clones turned up in pre-infection memory, indicating that cross-reactive memory may have taken part. Mostly located in CM and EM were contracting CD4+ clones, with contracting CD8+ clones located in EMRA.

A word on this clonotype: Its antigen is currently unknown.

The V end was cut by 1 base, the J end by 7 bases, with 8 bases between. Germline V gene data show CDR1 as SGHVS and CDR2 as FNYEAQ. The CDR3 extends over 13 amino acids. A 5'RACE reaction primed in the constant segment made cDNA libraries of TCR alpha and TCR beta, and these carried sample barcodes and UMIs. Each CDR3 protein gets one entry after TCRdb re-called the 5' RACE reads with MiXCR. The sample yields more than 100,000 distinct CDR3 sequences, about 6% seen once. This rearrangement joins TRBV7-6 to TRBJ1-5, with no clear D. Source material: PBMCs or a T cell subset sorted from them (not recorded which). This TCR was recovered from an adult woman who had mild COVID-19 (a few samples of this study predate the infection). Cell type and time point are not known. CDR3 sequence reads: CASSLGHEQPQHF. In nucleotides, the CDR3 is TGTGCCAGCAGCTTAGGCCACGAACAGCCCCAGCATTTT.